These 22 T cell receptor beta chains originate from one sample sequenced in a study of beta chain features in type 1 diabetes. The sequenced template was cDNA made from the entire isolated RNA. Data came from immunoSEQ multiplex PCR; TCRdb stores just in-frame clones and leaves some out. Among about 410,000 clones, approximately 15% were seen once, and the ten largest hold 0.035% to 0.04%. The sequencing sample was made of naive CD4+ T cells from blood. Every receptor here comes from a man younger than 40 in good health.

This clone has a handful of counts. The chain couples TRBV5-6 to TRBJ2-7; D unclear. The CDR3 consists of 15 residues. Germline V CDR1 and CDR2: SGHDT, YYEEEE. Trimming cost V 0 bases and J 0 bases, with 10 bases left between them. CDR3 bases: TGTGCCAGCAGCTTGGGGACGAGAAGCTCCTACGAGCAGTACGTC. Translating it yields CASSLGTRSSYEQYV.

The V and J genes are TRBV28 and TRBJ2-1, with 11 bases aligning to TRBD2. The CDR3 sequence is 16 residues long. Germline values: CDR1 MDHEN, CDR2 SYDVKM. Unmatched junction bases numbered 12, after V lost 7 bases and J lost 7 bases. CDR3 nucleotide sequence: TGTGCCAGCATCACTCGAGGAATAGCGGGAGGGAATGAGCAGTTCTTC. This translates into CASITRGIAGGNEQFF.

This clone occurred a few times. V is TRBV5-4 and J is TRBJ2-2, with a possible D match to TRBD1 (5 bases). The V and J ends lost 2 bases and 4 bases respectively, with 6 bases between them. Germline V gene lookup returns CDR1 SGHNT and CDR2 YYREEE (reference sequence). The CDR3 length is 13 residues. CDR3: CASSFDSTGELFF. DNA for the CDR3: TGTGCCAGCAGCTTCGACAGCACCGGGGAGCTGTTTTTT.

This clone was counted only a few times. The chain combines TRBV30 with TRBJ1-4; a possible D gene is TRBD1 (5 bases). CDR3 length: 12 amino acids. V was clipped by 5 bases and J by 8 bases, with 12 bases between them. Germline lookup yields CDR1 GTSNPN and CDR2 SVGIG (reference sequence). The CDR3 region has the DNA TGTGCCTGGTGGCAGGGCGGAGAAAAACTGTTTTTT. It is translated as CAWWQGGEKLFF.

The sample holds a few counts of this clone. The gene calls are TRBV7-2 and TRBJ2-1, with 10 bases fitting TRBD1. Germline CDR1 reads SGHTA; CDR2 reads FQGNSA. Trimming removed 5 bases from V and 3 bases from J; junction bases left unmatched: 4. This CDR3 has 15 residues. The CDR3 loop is CASSPGTGVYNEQFF. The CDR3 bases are TGTGCCAGCAGCCCCGGGACAGGGGTCTACAATGAGCAGTTCTTC.

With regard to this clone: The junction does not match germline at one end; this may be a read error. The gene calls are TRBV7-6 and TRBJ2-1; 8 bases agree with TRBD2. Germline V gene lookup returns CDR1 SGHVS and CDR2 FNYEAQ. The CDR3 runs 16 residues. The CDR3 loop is CAISFSGTSSYNEQFF. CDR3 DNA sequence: TGTGCCATCAGCTTCTCCGGGACTAGCTCCTACAATGAGCAGTTCTTC.

The CDR3 here is CASSLLAGGPDTQYF. The CDR3 coding sequence is TGCGCCAGCAGCTTACTAGCGGGAGGACCAGATACGCAGTATTTT. The gene calls are TRBV5-1 and TRBJ2-3; 12 bases line up with TRBD2. This CDR3 spans 15 amino acids. Per germline, CDR1 SGHRS and CDR2 YFSETQ. J lost 4 bases, V lost 2 bases, and 2 bases had no gene match.

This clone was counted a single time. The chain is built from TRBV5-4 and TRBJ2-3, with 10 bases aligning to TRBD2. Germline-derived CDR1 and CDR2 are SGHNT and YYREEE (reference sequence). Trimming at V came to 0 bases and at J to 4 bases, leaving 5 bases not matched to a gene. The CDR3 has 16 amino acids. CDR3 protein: CASSLELAGPSDTQYF. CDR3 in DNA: TGTGCCAGCAGCTTGGAACTAGCGGGACCCTCAGATACGCAGTATTTT.

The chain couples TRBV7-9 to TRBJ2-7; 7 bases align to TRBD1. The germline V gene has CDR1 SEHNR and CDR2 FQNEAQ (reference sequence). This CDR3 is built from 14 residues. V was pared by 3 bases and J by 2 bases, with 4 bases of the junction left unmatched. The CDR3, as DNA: TGTGCCAGCAGCTTGACAGGGACACCCTACGAGCAGTACGTC. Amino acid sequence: CASSLTGTPYEQYV.

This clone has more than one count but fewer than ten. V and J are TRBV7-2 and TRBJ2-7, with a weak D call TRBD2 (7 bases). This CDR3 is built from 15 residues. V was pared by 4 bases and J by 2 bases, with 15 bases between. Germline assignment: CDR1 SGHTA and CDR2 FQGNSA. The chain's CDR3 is CASSSGGGGAYEQYF. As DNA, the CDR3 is TGTGCCAGCAGCTCCGGAGGGGGAGGGGCCTACGAGCAGTACTTC.

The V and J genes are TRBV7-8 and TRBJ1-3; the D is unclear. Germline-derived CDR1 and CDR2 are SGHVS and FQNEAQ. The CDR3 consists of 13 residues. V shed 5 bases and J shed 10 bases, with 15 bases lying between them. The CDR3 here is CASSPLEAGTIYF. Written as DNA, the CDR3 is TGTGCCAGCAGCCCCCTTGAGGCCGGTACCATATATTTT.

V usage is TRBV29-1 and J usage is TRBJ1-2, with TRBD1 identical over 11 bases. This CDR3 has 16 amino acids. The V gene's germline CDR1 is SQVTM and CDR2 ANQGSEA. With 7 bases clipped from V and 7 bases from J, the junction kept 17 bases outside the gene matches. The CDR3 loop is CSGRLWTGGAESGYTF. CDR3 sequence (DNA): TGCAGCGGTCGTTTATGGACAGGGGGCGCGGAGAGTGGCTACACCTTC.

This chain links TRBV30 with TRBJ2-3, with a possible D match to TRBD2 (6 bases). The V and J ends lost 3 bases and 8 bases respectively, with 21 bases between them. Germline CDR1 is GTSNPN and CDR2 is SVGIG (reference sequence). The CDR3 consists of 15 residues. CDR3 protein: CAWSAGSPLVATQYF. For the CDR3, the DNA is TGTGCCTGGAGCGCCGGGAGTCCCCTAGTGGCTACGCAGTATTTT. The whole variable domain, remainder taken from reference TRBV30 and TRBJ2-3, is SQTIHQWPATLVQPVGSPLSLECTVEGTSNPNLYWYRQAAGRGLQLLFYSVGIGQISSEVPQNLSASRPQDRQFILSSKKLLLSDSGFYLCAWSAGSPLVATQYFGPGTRLTVL.

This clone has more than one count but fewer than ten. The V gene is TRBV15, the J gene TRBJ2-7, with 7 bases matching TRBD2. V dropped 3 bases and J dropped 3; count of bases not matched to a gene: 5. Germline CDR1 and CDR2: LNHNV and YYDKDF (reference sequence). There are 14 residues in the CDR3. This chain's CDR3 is CATSSQPGGYEQYV. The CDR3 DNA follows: TGTGCCACCAGCAGCCAGCCGGGGGGCTACGAGCAGTACGTC.

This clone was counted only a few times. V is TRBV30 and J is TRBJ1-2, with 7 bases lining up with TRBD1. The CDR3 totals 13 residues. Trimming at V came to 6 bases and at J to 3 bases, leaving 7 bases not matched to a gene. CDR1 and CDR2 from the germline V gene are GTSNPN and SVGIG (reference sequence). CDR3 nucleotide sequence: TGTGCCTGCTACAGGGGTTCCGACTATGGCTACACCTTC. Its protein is CACYRGSDYGYTF.

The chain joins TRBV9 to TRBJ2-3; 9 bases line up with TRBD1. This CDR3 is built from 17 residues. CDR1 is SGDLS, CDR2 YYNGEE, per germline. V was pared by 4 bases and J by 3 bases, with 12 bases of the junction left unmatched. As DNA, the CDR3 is TGTGCCAGCAGCCCAACCGGGTCAGGGACAGGGACAGATACGCAGTATTTT. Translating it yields CASSPTGSGTGTDTQYF.

This CDR3 reads CASRWGPGEGAKNIQYF. In DNA, the CDR3 is TGCGCCAGCCGCTGGGGCCCAGGGGAAGGAGCCAAAAACATTCAGTACTTC. The gene calls are TRBV5-1 and TRBJ2-4; D is possibly TRBD1 (6 bases). The CDR3 spans 17 residues. Trimming pared 7 bases from V and 0 bases from J, leaving 20 bases between. Germline V gene lookup returns CDR1 SGHRS and CDR2 YFSETQ.

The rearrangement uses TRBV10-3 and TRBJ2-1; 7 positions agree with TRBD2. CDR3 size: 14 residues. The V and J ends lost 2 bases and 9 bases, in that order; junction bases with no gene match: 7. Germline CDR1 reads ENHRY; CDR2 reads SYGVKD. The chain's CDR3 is CAISERLAVVEQFF. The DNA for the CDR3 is TGTGCCATCAGTGAGCGGCTAGCGGTGGTTGAGCAGTTCTTC.

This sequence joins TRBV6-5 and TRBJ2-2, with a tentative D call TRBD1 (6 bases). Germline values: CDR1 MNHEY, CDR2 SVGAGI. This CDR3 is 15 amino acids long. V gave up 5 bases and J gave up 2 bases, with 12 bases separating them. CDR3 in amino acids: CASSHPGHNTGELFF. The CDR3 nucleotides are TGTGCCAGCAGTCATCCGGGACACAACACCGGGGAGCTGTTTTTT.

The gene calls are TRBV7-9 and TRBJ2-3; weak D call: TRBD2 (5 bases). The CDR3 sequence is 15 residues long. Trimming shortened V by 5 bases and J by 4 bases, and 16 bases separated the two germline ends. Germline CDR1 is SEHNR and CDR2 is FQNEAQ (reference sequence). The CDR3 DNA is TGTGCCAGCAGCCGACTATCGGGTCAGGCAGATACGCAGTATTTT. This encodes CASSRLSGQADTQYF.

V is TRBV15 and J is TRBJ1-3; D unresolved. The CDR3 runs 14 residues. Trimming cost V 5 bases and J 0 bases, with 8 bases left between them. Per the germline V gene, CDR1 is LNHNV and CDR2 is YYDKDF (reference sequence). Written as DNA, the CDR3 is TGTGCCACCAGCTTCGGGAGCTCTGGAAACACCATATATTTT. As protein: CATSFGSSGNTIYF.

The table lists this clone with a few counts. CDR3 DNA: TGTGCCAGCAGCTTGGGGAGCGGGAGGCCACAGGATACGCAGTATTTT. Encoded protein: CASSLGSGRPQDTQYF. The chain combines TRBV13 with TRBJ2-3; 9 bases line up with TRBD2. V shed 3 bases and J 6 bases; nucleotides not matched to a gene: 10. Looked up from germline, CDR1 is PRHDT and CDR2 is FYEKMQ (reference sequence). The CDR3 is 16 amino acids.